This T cell receptor (beta chain) derives from a study of blood T cell repertoires in COVID-19. As processed by the authors: Estimation of nucleated cell counts relied on the amplification of reference gene primers. Profiled with immunoSEQ multiplex PCR; TCRdb holds only in-frame clones, not every one. V and J calls and clone size follow that table, whereas D and trimming were derived from the DNA. The sample lists tens of thousands of clones, 87% seen once, with roughly 9.9% in the top ten. Trimming removed 10 bases from V and 0 bases from J; junction bases left unmatched: 13. Germline V CDR1 and CDR2: SNHLY, FYNNEI. The CDR3 contains 16 residues.

This receptor was identified in a human donor in a cohort sampled during active COVID-19. The sample consisted of peripheral blood. The chain is built from TRBV2 and TRBJ2-3; the match to TRBD2 covers 7 bases. CDR3 in DNA: TGTGCCACCCGGGAGGATCACGTAGTGAGCACAGATACGCAGTATTTT. Translation: CATREDHVVSTDTQYF.